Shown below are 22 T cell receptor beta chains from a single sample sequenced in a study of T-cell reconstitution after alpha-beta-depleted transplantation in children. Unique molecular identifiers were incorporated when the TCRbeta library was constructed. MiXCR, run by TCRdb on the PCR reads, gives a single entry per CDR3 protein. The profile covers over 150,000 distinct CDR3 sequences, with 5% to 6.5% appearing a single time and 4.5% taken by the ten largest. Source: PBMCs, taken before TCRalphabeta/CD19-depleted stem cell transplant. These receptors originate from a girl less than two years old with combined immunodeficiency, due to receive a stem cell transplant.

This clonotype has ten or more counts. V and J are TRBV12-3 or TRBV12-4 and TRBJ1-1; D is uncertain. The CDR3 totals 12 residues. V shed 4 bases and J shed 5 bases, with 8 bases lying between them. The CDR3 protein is CASSYRATEAFF. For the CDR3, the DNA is TGTGCCAGCAGTTACCGGGCAACTGAAGCTTTCTTT.

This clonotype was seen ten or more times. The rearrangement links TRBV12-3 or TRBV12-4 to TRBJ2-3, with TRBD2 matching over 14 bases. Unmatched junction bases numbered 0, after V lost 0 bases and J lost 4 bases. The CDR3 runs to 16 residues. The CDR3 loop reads CASSLAGLAGADTQYF. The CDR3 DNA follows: TGTGCCAGCAGTTTAGCGGGACTAGCGGGAGCAGATACGCAGTATTTT.

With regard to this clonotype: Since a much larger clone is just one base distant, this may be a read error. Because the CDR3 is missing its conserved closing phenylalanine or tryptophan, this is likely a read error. As DNA, the CDR3 is TGTGCCAGCAGCCAAGATTTCCTAGCGGGGACCCAGTACTAC. Its protein product is CASSQDFLAGTQYY. The chain couples TRBV4-2 to TRBJ2-5; 8 nucleotides agree with TRBD2. The junction had 4 bases not matched to a gene; V was cut back by 0 bases and J by 7 bases. The CDR3 is made up of 14 amino acids. CDR1 and CDR2 (germline): LGHNA, YNFKEQ.

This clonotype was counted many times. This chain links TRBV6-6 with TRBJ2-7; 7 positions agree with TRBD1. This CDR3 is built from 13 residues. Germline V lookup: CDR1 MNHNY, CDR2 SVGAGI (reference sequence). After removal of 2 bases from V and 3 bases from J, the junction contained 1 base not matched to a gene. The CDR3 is CASSYRQGYEQYF. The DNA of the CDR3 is TGTGCCAGCAGTTACAGACAGGGCTACGAGCAGTACTTC.

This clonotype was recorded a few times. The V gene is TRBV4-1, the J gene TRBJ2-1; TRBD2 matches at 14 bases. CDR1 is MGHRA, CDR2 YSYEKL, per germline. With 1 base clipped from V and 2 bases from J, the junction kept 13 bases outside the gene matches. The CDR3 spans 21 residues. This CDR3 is CASSQGRLAGGLITPYNEQFF. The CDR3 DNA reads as TGCGCCAGCAGCCAAGGCCGACTAGCGGGAGGGTTAATAACCCCCTACAATGAGCAGTTCTTC.

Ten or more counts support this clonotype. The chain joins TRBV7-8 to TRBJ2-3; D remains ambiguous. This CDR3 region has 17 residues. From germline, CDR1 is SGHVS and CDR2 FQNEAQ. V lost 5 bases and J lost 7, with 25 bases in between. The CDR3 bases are TGTGCCAGCAGCGCAGCGTTGGGTTCTTCCTATTGGAATACGCAGTATTTT. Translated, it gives CASSAALGSSYWNTQYF.

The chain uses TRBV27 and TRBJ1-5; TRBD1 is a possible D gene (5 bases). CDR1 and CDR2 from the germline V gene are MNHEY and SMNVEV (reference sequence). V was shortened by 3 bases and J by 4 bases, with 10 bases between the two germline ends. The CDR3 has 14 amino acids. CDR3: CASSFGRVNQPQHF. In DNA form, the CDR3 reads TGTGCCAGCAGTTTCGGCAGGGTAAATCAGCCCCAGCATTTT.

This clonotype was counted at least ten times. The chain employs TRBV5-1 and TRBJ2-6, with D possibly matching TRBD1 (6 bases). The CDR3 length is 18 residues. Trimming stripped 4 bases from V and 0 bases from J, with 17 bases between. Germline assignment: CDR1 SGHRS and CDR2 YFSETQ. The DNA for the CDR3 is TGCGCCAGCAGCCCTTACGGACAGCCAGCCTCTGGGGCCAACGTCCTGACTTTC. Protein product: CASSPYGQPASGANVLTF.

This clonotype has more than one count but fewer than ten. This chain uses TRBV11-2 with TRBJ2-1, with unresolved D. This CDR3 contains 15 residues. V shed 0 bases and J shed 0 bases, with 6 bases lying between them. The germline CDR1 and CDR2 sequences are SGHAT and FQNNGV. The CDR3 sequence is CASSLESSSYNEQFF. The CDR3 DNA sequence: TGTGCCAGCAGCTTAGAGTCTAGCTCCTACAATGAGCAGTTCTTC.

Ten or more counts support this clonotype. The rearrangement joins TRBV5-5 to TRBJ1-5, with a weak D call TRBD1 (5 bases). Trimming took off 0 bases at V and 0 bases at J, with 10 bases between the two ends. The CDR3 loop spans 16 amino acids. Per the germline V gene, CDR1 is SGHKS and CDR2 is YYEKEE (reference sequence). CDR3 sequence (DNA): TGTGCCAGCAGCTTGGGGGGCACCCATAGCAATCAGCCCCAGCATTTT. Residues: CASSLGGTHSNQPQHF. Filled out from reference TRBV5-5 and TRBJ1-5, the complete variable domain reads DAGVTQSPTHLIKTRGQQVTLRCSPISGHKSVSWYQQVLGQGPQFIFQYYEKEERGRGNFPDRFSARQFPNYSSELNVNALLLGDSALYLCASSLGGTHSNQPQHFGDGTRLSIL.

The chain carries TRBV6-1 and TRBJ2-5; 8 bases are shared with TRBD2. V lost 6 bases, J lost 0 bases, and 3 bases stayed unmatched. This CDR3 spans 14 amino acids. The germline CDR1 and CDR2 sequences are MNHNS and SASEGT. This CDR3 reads CASRRAGDQETQYF. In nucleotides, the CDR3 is TGTGCCAGCAGGCGAGCGGGAGACCAAGAGACCCAGTACTTC.

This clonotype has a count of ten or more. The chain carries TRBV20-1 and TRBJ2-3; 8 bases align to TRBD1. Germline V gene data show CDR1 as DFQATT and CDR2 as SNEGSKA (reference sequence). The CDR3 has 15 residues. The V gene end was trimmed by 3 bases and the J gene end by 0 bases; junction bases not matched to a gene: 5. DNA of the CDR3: TGCAGTGCTAGGACAGGGGTACATAGCACAGATACGCAGTATTTT. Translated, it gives CSARTGVHSTDTQYF.

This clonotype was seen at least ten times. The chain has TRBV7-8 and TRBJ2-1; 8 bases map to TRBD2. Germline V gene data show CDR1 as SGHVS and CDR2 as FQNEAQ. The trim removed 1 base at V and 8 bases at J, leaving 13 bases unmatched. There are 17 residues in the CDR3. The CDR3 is CASSLVSSGSRRDEQFF. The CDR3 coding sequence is TGTGCCAGCAGCTTAGTTTCTAGCGGGTCCCGCAGAGATGAGCAGTTCTTC.

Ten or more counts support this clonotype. CDR3 protein: CASRTLYYEQYF. CDR3 DNA sequence: TGTGCCAGCAGGACCCTGTACTACGAGCAGTACTTC. This chain uses TRBV28 with TRBJ2-7; no reliable D call. CDR1 and CDR2 from the germline V gene are MDHEN and SYDVKM. CDR3 length equals 12 residues. Trimming took 6 bases from V and 3 from J, leaving 9 bases between them.

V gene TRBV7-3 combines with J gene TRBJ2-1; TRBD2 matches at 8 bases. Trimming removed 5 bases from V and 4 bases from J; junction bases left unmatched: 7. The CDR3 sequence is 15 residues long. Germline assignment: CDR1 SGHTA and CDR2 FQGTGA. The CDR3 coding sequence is TGTGCCAGCAGCCCTATTAGCGGGAATTACAATGAGCAGTTCTTC. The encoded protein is CASSPISGNYNEQFF. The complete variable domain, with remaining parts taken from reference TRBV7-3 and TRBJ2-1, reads GAGVSQTPSNKVTEKGKYVELRCDPISGHTALYWYRQSLGQGPEFLIYFQGTGAADDSGLPNDRFFAVRPEGSVSTLKIQRTERGDSAVYLCASSPISGNYNEQFFGPGTRLTVL.

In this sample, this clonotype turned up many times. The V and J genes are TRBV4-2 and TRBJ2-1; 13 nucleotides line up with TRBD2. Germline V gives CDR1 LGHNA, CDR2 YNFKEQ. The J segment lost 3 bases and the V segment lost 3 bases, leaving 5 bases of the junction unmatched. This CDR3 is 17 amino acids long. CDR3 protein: CASSHGTSGAFYNEQFF. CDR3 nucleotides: TGTGCCAGCAGCCATGGGACTAGCGGGGCATTCTACAATGAGCAGTTCTTC.

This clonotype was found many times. The CDR3 DNA reads TGTGCCAGCAGTTTACGGTCTACGCCGGGTACGCAGTATTTT. It encodes CASSLRSTPGTQYF. V usage is TRBV12-3 or TRBV12-4 and J usage is TRBJ2-3, with D unclear. Trimming left V 2 bases short and J 8 bases short, with 14 bases between. CDR3 length: 14 residues.

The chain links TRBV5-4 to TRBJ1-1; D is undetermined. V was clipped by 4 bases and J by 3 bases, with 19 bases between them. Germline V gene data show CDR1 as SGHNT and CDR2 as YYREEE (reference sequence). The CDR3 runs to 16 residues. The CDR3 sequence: CASSTGVDGGYTEAFF. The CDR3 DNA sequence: TGTGCCAGCAGCACCGGGGTGGATGGAGGGTACACTGAAGCTTTCTTT.

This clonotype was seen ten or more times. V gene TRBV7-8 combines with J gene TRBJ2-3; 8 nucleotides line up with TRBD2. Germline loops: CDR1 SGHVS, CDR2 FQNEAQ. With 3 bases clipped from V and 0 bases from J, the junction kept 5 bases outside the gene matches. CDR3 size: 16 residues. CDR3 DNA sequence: TGTGCCAGCAGCTTTAGCGGGGCCCGCAGCACAGATACGCAGTATTTT. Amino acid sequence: CASSFSGARSTDTQYF.

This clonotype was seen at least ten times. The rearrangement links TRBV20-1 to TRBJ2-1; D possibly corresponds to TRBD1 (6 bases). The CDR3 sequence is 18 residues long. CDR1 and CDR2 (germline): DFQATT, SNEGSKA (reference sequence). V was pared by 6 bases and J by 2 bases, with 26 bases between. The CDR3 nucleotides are TGCAGTGCCTTTTCGGGCAGGGGCGAGGGAGACACCTACAATGAGCAGTTCTTC. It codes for CSAFSGRGEGDTYNEQFF.

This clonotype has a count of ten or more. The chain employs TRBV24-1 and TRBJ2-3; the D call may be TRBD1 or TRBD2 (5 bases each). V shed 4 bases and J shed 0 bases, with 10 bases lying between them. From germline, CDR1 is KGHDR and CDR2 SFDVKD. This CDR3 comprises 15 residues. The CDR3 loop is CATSESGLSTDTQYF. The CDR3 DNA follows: TGTGCCACCAGTGAATCGGGGCTTAGCACAGATACGCAGTATTTT.

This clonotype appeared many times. The DNA of the CDR3 is TGTGCCAGCAGAGAGAGGGATTCACCCCTCCACTTT. It translates to CASRERDSPLHF. V usage is TRBV28 and J usage is TRBJ1-6, with D hard to call. The V gene lost 6 bases and the J gene lost 8 bases, with 8 bases spanning the gap. CDR3 size: 12 residues. In germline, CDR1 is MDHEN, CDR2 SYDVKM.